Listed here are 8 T cell receptor beta chains from one sample, sequenced in a study of control samples from healthy donors and cancer patients. Profiling relied on immunoSEQ multiplex PCR, and the TCRdb table lists in-frame clones only, not all of them. The sample holds approximately 130,000 clones, around 87% seen once. Sample: blood. The receptor set was obtained from a man aged 40-49 years in good health.

This chain links TRBV24-1 with TRBJ1-4; 7 bases map to TRBD1. V trimming: 3 bases; J trimming: 7 bases; junction bases outside the gene matches: 10. Germline V gives CDR1 KGHDR, CDR2 SFDVKD. This CDR3 spans 16 amino acids. CDR3 protein: CATSDPGGTVPEKLFF. For the CDR3, the DNA is TGTGCCACCAGTGATCCGGGAGGGACAGTCCCTGAAAAACTGTTTTTT.

The gene calls are TRBV14 and TRBJ2-7; TRBD2 matches 12 bases. CDR3 length: 13 residues. Germline assignment: CDR1 SGHDN and CDR2 FVKESK. V was pared by 6 bases and J by 3 bases, with 0 bases of the junction left unmatched. The CDR3 bases are TGTGCCAGCAGACTAGCGGGGGGCTACGAGCAGTACTTC. It translates to CASRLAGGYEQYF.

The rearrangement uses TRBV10-3 and TRBJ1-6, with D perhaps TRBD1 (6 bases). The CDR3 totals 13 residues. V shed 2 bases and J shed 11 bases, with 10 bases lying between them. In germline, CDR1 is ENHRY, CDR2 SYGVKD. CDR3 amino acids: CAISEGQLPPLHF. The DNA of the CDR3 is TGTGCCATCAGTGAGGGACAGCTACCACCCCTCCACTTT.

The V call is TRBV10-1, the J call TRBJ2-1; TRBD1 agrees at 7 bases. Germline V gene sequence: CDR1 WNHNN, CDR2 SYGVQD (reference sequence). J was trimmed by 0 bases and V by 6 bases; bases with no gene match: 2. This CDR3 comprises 14 residues. CDR3 in DNA: TGCGCCAGCAGCCGGGACAGCTCCTACAATGAGCAGTTCTTC. Protein sequence: CASSRDSSYNEQFF.

The rearrangement links TRBV11-2 to TRBJ2-5; D uncertain. Trimming took 0 bases from V and 1 from J, leaving 9 bases between them. Per the germline V gene, CDR1 is SGHAT and CDR2 is FQNNGV. The CDR3 spans 15 residues. Here the CDR3 reads CASSLELGPQETQYF. The CDR3 DNA follows: TGTGCCAGCAGCTTAGAACTCGGGCCCCAAGAGACCCAGTACTTC. Using reference TRBV11-2 and TRBJ2-5 for the parts outside the CDR3, the full variable domain is EAGVAQSPRYKIIEKRQSVAFWCNPISGHATLYWYQQILGQGPKLLIQFQNNGVVDDSQLPKDRFSAERLKGVDSTLKIQPAKLEDSAVYLCASSLELGPQETQYFGPGTRLLVL.

The CDR3 region has the DNA TGTGCCAGCAGTGAGGACAGGGGCGGCTATGGCTACACCTTC. Amino acid sequence: CASSEDRGGYGYTF. The J gene is TRBJ1-2, the V gene TRBV6-1; 9 bases are a match to TRBD1. Germline V gene sequence: CDR1 MNHNS, CDR2 SASEGT. The CDR3 sequence is 14 residues long. Losses at the gene ends were 3 bases for V and 4 bases for J; bases not matched to a gene: 3.

V and J are TRBV2 and TRBJ1-4, with TRBD1 matching over 9 bases. The CDR3 consists of 13 residues. CDR1 is SNHLY and CDR2 is FYNNEI in the germline V gene. With V trimmed by 7 bases and J by 7 bases, 4 bases remained unmatched. The DNA for the CDR3 is TGTGCCAGCACCAGGGACAGGGCTGAAAAACTGTTTTTT. Protein: CASTRDRAEKLFF.

The chain has TRBV5-1 and TRBJ1-2; D remains ambiguous. This CDR3 is 15 amino acids long. Trimming left V 4 bases short and J 4 bases short, with 17 bases between. Germline V gene sequence: CDR1 SGHRS, CDR2 YFSETQ. CDR3 protein: CASSTVPVSPYGYTF. In DNA, the CDR3 is TGCGCCAGCAGCACGGTCCCAGTTAGTCCCTATGGCTACACCTTC.